This TCR beta chain comes out of a study of shared clonotypes between healthy human individuals. V dropped 3 bases and J dropped 6; count of bases not matched to a gene: 10. Germline CDR1 is SGHRS and CDR2 is YFSETQ. This CDR3 is 16 amino acids long. TCRdb's table, derived via immunoSEQ multiplex PCR, lists solely in-frame clones and lacks some. The sample consists of hundreds of thousands of clones, around three quarters of them appearing once. Overall study results and limits: What naive subsets generally showed was a larger estimated richness than memory subsets showed.

Points on this clone: Its target is not known.

The chain carries TRBV5-1 and TRBJ2-2, with TRBD1 matching over 8 bases. The receptor's source is a young woman in good health. The sequencing sample was made of memory CD4+ T cells sorted from blood. Regarding subset: CD45RA-negative fraction. The CDR3 DNA is TGCGCCAGCAGCTACGGACAGGGTCGCTACGCCGGGGAGCTGTTTTTT. It codes for CASSYGQGRYAGELFF.